This T cell receptor (beta chain) came from a study of cytomegalovirus exposure and HLA in healthy donors. For this clone: No antigen is known for it.

The CDR3 covers 15 residues. CDR1 is SGHTA and CDR2 is FQGNSA in the germline V gene. Deletions cut 5 bases from V and 0 bases from J, with 14 bases between. A multiplex PCR was run with 60 Vbeta primers and 13 Jbeta primers. TCRdb's table, derived via immunoSEQ multiplex PCR, lists solely in-frame clones and lacks some. The sample has about 110,000 clones, 79% seen once. Study conclusions and caveats: The authors later found most CMV-associated TCR beta chains appeared HLA-restricted.

Sequenced input: PBMCs. The chain couples TRBV7-2 to TRBJ2-7, with a tentative D call TRBD1 (6 bases). The clonotype originates from a woman aged 40 to 49 in good health and CMV-seronegative. The CDR3 nucleotides read TGTGCCAGCAGCCCGGTGGGCAGGGGCTCCTACGAGCAGTACTTC. Its translation: CASSPVGRGSYEQYF.